Reported below is one T cell receptor beta chain. The CDR3 totals 13 residues. Trimming pared 0 bases from V and 4 bases from J, leaving 4 bases between. The germline V gene has CDR1 SGHTA and CDR2 FQGTGA. The data derive from a study of blood T cell repertoires in COVID-19. Followed over time, Seattle patients had been enrolled while infection was active. Original processing notes: Estimated nucleated cell counts came from reference gene primer amplification. This table comes from immunoSEQ multiplex PCR, and its TCRdb copy is limited to in-frame clones, with some not included. V, J and clone size derive from that table, while D and trimming were established from the DNA sequence. This repertoire shows over 70,000 clones, 77% found once; its top ten account for approximately 2.1%.

This clonotype was sampled from a man aged 65-85 years with COVID-19, enrolled during active disease. Material: peripheral blood. The chain combines TRBV7-3 with TRBJ2-1; no firm D call. CDR3 region: CASSLTSYNEQFF. As DNA, the CDR3 is TGTGCCAGCAGCTTAACGAGTTACAATGAGCAGTTCTTC.